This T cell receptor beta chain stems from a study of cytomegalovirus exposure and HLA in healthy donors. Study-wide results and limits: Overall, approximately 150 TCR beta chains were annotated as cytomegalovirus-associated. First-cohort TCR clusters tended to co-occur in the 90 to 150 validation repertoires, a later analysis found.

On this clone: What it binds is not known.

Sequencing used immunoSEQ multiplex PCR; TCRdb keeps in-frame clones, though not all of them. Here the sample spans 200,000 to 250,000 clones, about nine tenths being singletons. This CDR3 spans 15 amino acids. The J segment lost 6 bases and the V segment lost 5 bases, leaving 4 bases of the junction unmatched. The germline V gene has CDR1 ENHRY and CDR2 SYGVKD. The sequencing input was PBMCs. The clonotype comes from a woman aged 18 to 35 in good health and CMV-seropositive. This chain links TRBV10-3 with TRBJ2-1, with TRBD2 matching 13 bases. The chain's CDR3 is CAISKGLAGSNEQFF. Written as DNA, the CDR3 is TGTGCCATCAGTAAGGGACTAGCGGGATCCAATGAGCAGTTCTTC.